This T cell receptor (beta chain) was profiled in a study of cytomegalovirus exposure and HLA in healthy donors. The CDR3 consists of 16 residues. Germline CDR1 is SEHNR and CDR2 is FQNEAQ (reference sequence). The trim removed 5 bases at V and 4 bases at J, leaving 10 bases unmatched. Primers: 60 Vbeta forward and 13 Jbeta reverse. Assay: immunoSEQ multiplex PCR; the TCRdb copy retains only in-frame clones and omits some. The sample carries 200,000 to 250,000 clones, about 81% recorded once. The clonotype comes from a woman aged 35 to 49 in good health and CMV-seropositive. The V call is TRBV7-9, the J call TRBJ2-7; 11 bases fit TRBD2. The sample comprised PBMCs. The CDR3 DNA reads as TGTGCCAGCAGCGCCAAAGCTAGCGGGGGGTCTTACGAGCAGTACTTC. Translated: CASSAKASGGSYEQYF.